The rows below give T cell receptor beta chains drawn from one sample of a study of PD-1 blockade in mismatch repair-deficient tumors. Here immunoSEQ multiplex PCR was the method, and the copy in TCRdb shows in-frame clones only, minus some. Of some 120,000 clones in the sample, 85% to 90% are singletons; the top ten hold about 11%. The material sequenced was peripheral blood, taken roughly 67 weeks after starting pembrolizumab. The source of these receptors is an adult with mismatch repair-deficient cancer. The CDR3 runs from the conserved cysteine through the conserved F or W. The D gene is left open where the match is weak. The size entry is marked missing in some rows and otherwise reads once, few, many or a size class.

d_call clone_size j_call v_call cdr3_nt cdr3_aa
. . TRBJ2-1 TRBV4-1 TGCGCCAGCAGCCAAGAGGGGGGACAGCGCACGAATGAGCAGTTCTTC CASSQEGGQRTNEQFF
. once TRBJ1-1 TRBV29-1 TGCAGCGTTGAGGGGGCTGAGAACACTGAAGCTTTCTTT CSVEGAENTEAFF
. . TRBJ2-7 TRBV4-1 TGCGCCAGCAGCCAAGATCAAGGGGCGCACTACGAGCAGTACTTC CASSQDQGAHYEQYF
. . TRBJ2-7 TRBV9 TGTGCCAGCAGCGTATCCAGCGCATCCTACGAGCAGTACTTC CASSVSSASYEQYF
. . TRBJ1-5 TRBV19 TGTGCCAGTAGTATCGGTTCAGCTTATAGCAATCAGCCCCAGCATTTT CASSIGSAYSNQPQHF
. . TRBJ2-1 TRBV27 TGTGCCAGCAGTTTACCTGGGCCTTACAATGAGCAGTTCTTC CASSLPGPYNEQFF
TRBD2 . TRBJ2-7 TRBV7-2 TGTGCCAGCAGCTTACGACTAGCTGTAACCGAGCAGTACTTC CASSLRLAVTEQYF
. once TRBJ1-1 TRBV27 TGTGCCAGCAGTTTATCGATTAGGGGCACTGAAGCTTTCTTT CASSLSIRGTEAFF
. . TRBJ2-1 TRBV30 TGTGCCTGGGAGACAACTAGTCTCAATGAGCAGTTCTTC CAWETTSLNEQFF
. . TRBJ2-5 TRBV4-2 TGTGCCAGCAGCCAAGAATTACTAGCAACAGAGACCCAGTACTTC CASSQELLATETQYF
TRBD1 . TRBJ2-5 TRBV6-5 TGTGCCAGCAGTTACTCGACAGGGGGAAAGACCCAGTACTTC CASSYSTGGKTQYF
. . TRBJ1-4 TRBV5-5 TGTGCCAGCAGCTTGGACCAATCAGCAACTAATGAAAAACTGTTTTTT CASSLDQSATNEKLFF
TRBD2 . TRBJ2-1 TRBV29-1 TGCAGCGTTGAAGGGGGACTAGGGCTTGAGCAGTTCTTC CSVEGGLGLEQFF
. . TRBJ2-7 TRBV5-6 TGTGCCAGCAGCTTTAGACAAGGCCTCGACGAGCAGTACTTC CASSFRQGLDEQYF
TRBD2 . TRBJ2-1 TRBV7-8 TGTGCCAGCAGCTTATCCCGCCCGGGACTAGCGGGCGGCAATGAGCAGTTCTTC CASSLSRPGLAGGNEQFF
TRBD2 . TRBJ2-1 TRBV7-9 TGTGCCAGCAGCCCCCGTAGCGGGATCCACAATGAGCAGTTCTTC CASSPRSGIHNEQFF
. . TRBJ2-2 TRBV15 TGTGCCACCAGCAGAGAAGGAGGGGCCGGGGAGCTGTTTTTT CATSREGGAGELFF
TRBD2 . TRBJ2-5 TRBV5-1 TGCGCCAGCAGTACTAGCGGGCTATCAGGGGAGACCCAGTACTTC CASSTSGLSGETQYF
. . TRBJ2-3 TRBV19 TGTGCCAGTAGTATGGGAGACAGGTTACTCACAGATACGCAGTATTTT CASSMGDRLLTDTQYF
TRBD1 . TRBJ2-7 TRBV28 TGTGCCAGCAGCATGGGACAGGGGTACGAGCAGTACTTC CASSMGQGYEQYF
. . TRBJ2-2 TRBV11-2 TGTGCCAGCAGCTTACGACAGTTAAACACCGGGGAGCTGTTTTTT CASSLRQLNTGELFF
TRBD1 . TRBJ1-2 TRBV29-1 TGCAGCGCTCCGTTGACAGGGGAAGGAGGCTACACCTTC CSAPLTGEGGYTF
. . TRBJ2-7 TRBV5-6 TGTGCCAGCAGCTCCGAACCTGTGAACTCCTACGAGCAGTACTTC CASSSEPVNSYEQYF
TRBD2 . TRBJ2-7 TRBV2 TGTGCCAGCAGCCGAGGACTAGCGGGAGTATACGAGCAGTACTTC CASSRGLAGVYEQYF
. . TRBJ1-5 TRBV30 TGTGCCTGGAGTGAGGGAAACGTGGGCAATCAGCCCCAGCATTTT CAWSEGNVGNQPQHF
. . TRBJ2-1 TRBV30 TGTGCCTGGAGTGAACAGAGGCATGAGCAGTTCTTC CAWSEQRHEQFF
. once TRBJ1-4 TRBV7-2 TGTGCCAGCAGCTTAGGGACTGGGACTAAGGAAAAACTGTTTTTT CASSLGTGTKEKLFF
. . TRBJ1-5 TRBV20-1 TGCAGTGCTAGAGTTCAGCCCCAGCATTTT CSARVQPQHF
. . TRBJ2-7 TRBV29-1 TGCAGCGTTGTGTCACAGAACTCCTACGAGCAGTACTTC CSVVSQNSYEQYF
. . TRBJ2-5 TRBV19 TGTGCCAGTAGGGACCGGGGTGGCCGGGGGACCCAGTACTTC CASRDRGGRGTQYF
TRBD2 few TRBJ2-7 TRBV6-4 TGTGCCAGCACCCGATCCGGGACTAATTTGTTGGAGCAGTACTTC CASTRSGTNLLEQYF
. . TRBJ2-7 TRBV11-2 TGTGCCAGCAGCGGTACCGGGACCGCGTCCTACGAGCAGTACTTC CASSGTGTASYEQYF
TRBD2 . TRBJ2-1 TRBV28 TGTGCCAGCAGTTTTTCAACAAACCAGCGGGAGTTTGAGCAGTTCTTC CASSFSTNQREFEQFF
. . TRBJ2-4 TRBV7-9 TGTGCCAGCAGCAACCGGGACGGAGGATTAGCCAAAAACATTCAGTACTTC CASSNRDGGLAKNIQYF
TRBD1 . TRBJ2-5 TRBV7-8 TGTGCCAGCTCCGAAGGGATCCGGGACAGGACCTACTTC CASSEGIRDRTYF
TRBD1 . TRBJ2-5 TRBV6-5 TGTGCCAGCAGTGAGGACAGGGTTTGGGGGACCCAGTACTTC CASSEDRVWGTQYF
. . TRBJ2-7 TRBV2 TGTGCCAGCAGCCCAGAGGGATCCTACGAGCAGTACTTC CASSPEGSYEQYF
TRBD2 once TRBJ2-7 TRBV30 TGTGCCTGGAGTGTATTGGCAGCGGGACTAGCGTACGAGCAGTACTTC CAWSVLAAGLAYEQYF
TRBD1 . TRBJ1-2 TRBV9 TGTGCCAGCAGCCGGGACAGAGTATTAAACTATGGCTACACCTTC CASSRDRVLNYGYTF
. . TRBJ1-5 TRBV30 TGTGCCTGGAGCCCAGTAAGGGGGAATCAGCCCCAGCATTTT CAWSPVRGNQPQHF
TRBD2 . TRBJ2-3 TRBV28 TGTGCCAGCAGCTTGACAAGGGGGGGACTAGCGGGAGTTAGAGATACGCAGTATTTT CASSLTRGGLAGVRDTQYF
. . TRBJ2-5 TRBV6-5 TGTGCCAGCAGTCCACCGGGGAGGACCCAGTACTTC CASSPPGRTQYF
. . TRBJ1-2 TRBV21-1 TGTGCCAGCAGCAAAGAGGCTGGGGAGGACAGTGCTAACTATGGCTACACCTTC CASSKEAGEDSANYGYTF
. . TRBJ2-3 TRBV6-5 TGTGCCAGCACCCTAGTAGGCACAGATACGCAGTATTTT CASTLVGTDTQYF
. . TRBJ2-7 TRBV6-4 TGTGCCAGCAGTGATGAGCGGGACAGAGACTACGAGCAGTACTTC CASSDERDRDYEQYF
. . TRBJ1-5 TRBV21-1 TGTGCCAGCAGCAAAGGTCGGGACTGCAATCAGCCCCAGCATTTT CASSKGRDCNQPQHF
. few TRBJ2-2 TRBV29-1 TGCAGCGTTGATAAGGGTAGGGAGCTGTTTTTT CSVDKGRELFF
TRBD1 few TRBJ2-3 TRBV6-4 TGTGCCAGCAGTGACGGGACAGGGGCAGATACGCAGTATTTT CASSDGTGADTQYF
TRBD1 once TRBJ2-6 TRBV11-3 TGTGCCACCGACAGGGGGCCCGGGGCCAACGTCCTGACTTTC CATDRGPGANVLTF
. . TRBJ2-1 TRBV6-6 TGTGCCAGCCCCCCTGGGGGCGGGAGCAGCTACAATGAGCAGTTCTTC CASPPGGGSSYNEQFF
TRBD2 . TRBJ2-1 TRBV11-2 TGTGCCAGCTACTTCCATGGGGGAGGGCCACGGGATGAGCAGTTCTTC CASYFHGGGPRDEQFF
. . TRBJ1-4 TRBV4-1 TGCGCCAGCAGCCACCCGCAGGGGAGTACGGCAGGAAAACTGTTTTTT CASSHPQGSTAGKLFF
. . TRBJ2-7 TRBV5-4 TGTGCCAGCAGCTTGGTAGGGAGCTCCTACGAGCAGTACTTC CASSLVGSSYEQYF